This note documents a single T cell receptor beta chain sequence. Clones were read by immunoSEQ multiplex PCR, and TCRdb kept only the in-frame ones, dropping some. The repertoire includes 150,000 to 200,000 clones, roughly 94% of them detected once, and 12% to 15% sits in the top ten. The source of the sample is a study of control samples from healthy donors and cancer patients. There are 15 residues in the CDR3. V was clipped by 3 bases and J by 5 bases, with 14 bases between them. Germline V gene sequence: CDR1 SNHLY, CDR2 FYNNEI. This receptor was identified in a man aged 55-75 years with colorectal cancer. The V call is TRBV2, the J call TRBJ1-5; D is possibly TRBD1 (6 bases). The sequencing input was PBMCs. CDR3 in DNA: TGTGCCAGCAGTGAGCTGGGGGCAGGGGATCAGCCCCAGCATTTT. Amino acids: CASSELGAGDQPQHF.